The rows below give T cell receptor beta chains drawn from one sample of a study of long-term antiretroviral therapy in people with HIV. Profiling relied on immunoSEQ multiplex PCR, and the TCRdb table lists in-frame clones only, not all of them. In the table there are 15,000 to 20,000 clones, about 81% of which are singletons. Sequencing used unsorted PBMCs, obtained 0.1 years after starting antiretroviral therapy. The receptor set was obtained from a man aged 18 to 35 with HIV. Both conserved end residues are part of each CDR3. A D gene is named only where the DNA matches it firmly. Some rows have no size entry. The others give once, few or many, or a class for an expanded clone.

>TRBD1|TRBJ1-1|medium-sized|TRBV5-1
TGCGCCAGCAGCTTGGGGACAGGGGGTTATGGCACTGAAGCTTTCTTT
CASSLGTGGYGTEAFF
>NA|TRBJ1-6|NA|TRBV30
TGTGCCTGGATCGGTCAGAGTAATAATTCACCCCTCCACTTT
CAWIGQSNNSPLHF
>TRBD1|TRBJ1-1|NA|TRBV7-8
TGTGCCAGCAGCAAACGGGACAGGGACTTGAACACTGAAGCTTTCTTT
CASSKRDRDLNTEAFF
>NA|TRBJ1-3|NA|TRBV4-1
TGCGCCAGCAGCCCTGCTTTACAGGACACCATATATTTT
CASSPALQDTIYF
>NA|TRBJ2-5|NA|TRBV9
TGTGCCAGCAGCGTAGGCAGGGGAAACCAAGAGACCCAGTACTTC
CASSVGRGNQETQYF
>NA|TRBJ1-2|NA|TRBV5-4
TGTGCCAGCAGCATGCGGGACACGGCGTTTATAAGTGGCTACACCTTC
CASSMRDTAFISGYTF
>TRBD1|TRBJ1-2|NA|TRBV5-1
TGCGCCAGCAGCTTGGGGGATTTACAGGGGGCTTACTATGGCTACACCTTC
CASSLGDLQGAYYGYTF
>NA|TRBJ1-3|NA|TRBV7-2
TGTGCCAGCAGCCGTTCAGGGTCGGCTGGAAACACCATATATTTT
CASSRSGSAGNTIYF
>NA|TRBJ1-2|few|TRBV5-1
TGCGCCAGCAGCTTGGCCGTCCGGGGCCATGGCTACACCTTC
CASSLAVRGHGYTF
>TRBD1|TRBJ1-2|NA|TRBV9
TGTGCCAGCACCCTCGACAGGGCTGAAGGCTACACCTTC
CASTLDRAEGYTF
>TRBD1|TRBJ1-1|NA|TRBV7-9
TGTGCCAGCAGCTTAGATGAGACAGGGTTGCGAGCTTTCTTT
CASSLDETGLRAFF
>TRBD2|TRBJ2-3|once|TRBV7-3
TGTGCCAGCAGCTTGGGGGTAGCGGGGGGGAGGACAGATACGCAGTATTTT
CASSLGVAGGRTDTQYF
>NA|TRBJ1-5|NA|TRBV6-5
TGTGCCAGCAGTCACGATCAGCCCCAGCATTTT
CASSHDQPQHF
>NA|TRBJ1-4|NA|TRBV29-1
TGCAGCGCCCCAGTGGGGAGCGATGAAAAACTGTTTTTT
CSAPVGSDEKLFF
>TRBD2|TRBJ2-7|NA|TRBV18
TGTGCCAGCTCACCGTTCGGGACTAGCGTCTACGAGCAGTACTTC
CASSPFGTSVYEQYF
>TRBD1|TRBJ2-5|NA|TRBV5-1
TGCGCCAGCAGCTTGGCCTCAGGGGGCGGGGAGACCCAGTACTTC
CASSLASGGGETQYF
>TRBD2|TRBJ2-3|NA|TRBV19
TGTGCCAGTAGCAGGACTAGCGGGAGCACAGATACGCAGTATTTT
CASSRTSGSTDTQYF
>NA|TRBJ2-2|NA|TRBV7-2
TGTGCCAGCAGCTTAGACAGGGTCCCCGGGGAGCTGTTTTTT
CASSLDRVPGELFF
>NA|TRBJ2-5|NA|TRBV13
TGTGCCAGCAGCTTAGCCCAGGGGAACCAAGAGACCCAGTACTTC
CASSLAQGNQETQYF
>TRBD1|TRBJ1-1|few|TRBV7-9
TGTGCCAGCAGCCCCGTTGACAGGGCCGGGGCTTTCTTT
CASSPVDRAGAFF
>NA|TRBJ1-2|NA|TRBV19
TGTGCCAGTATTGGACACTATGGCTACACCTTC
CASIGHYGYTF
>NA|TRBJ2-1|NA|TRBV19
TGTGCCACTGGGGGGCTAGCGTTAAATGAGCAGTTCTTC
CATGGLALNEQFF
>TRBD2|TRBJ2-3|NA|TRBV7-2
TGTGCCAGCAGCACGGGACTAGCGGGGGGATTAGCAGCAGATACGCAGTATTTT
CASSTGLAGGLAADTQYF
>TRBD1|TRBJ1-4|medium-sized|TRBV19
TGTGCCAGTAGTGTCGGACAGGGCGTAAAACTGTTTTTT
CASSVGQGVKLFF
>NA|TRBJ2-3|NA|TRBV7-9
TGTGCCAGCAGCTTCTCTTCACAACTCACAGATACGCAGTATTTT
CASSFSSQLTDTQYF
>NA|TRBJ1-5|NA|TRBV6-5
TGTGCCAGCAGTTACGCCTGGACGGCCAATCAGCCCCAGCATTTT
CASSYAWTANQPQHF
>TRBD2|TRBJ2-5|NA|TRBV5-1
TGCGCCAGCAGCTTTCAGCGGGGGGTGGAGACCCAGTACTTC
CASSFQRGVETQYF
>TRBD2|TRBJ2-1|NA|TRBV6-5
TGTGCCAGCAGTTACGTAGCGGGAGGGAATGAGCAGTTCTTC
CASSYVAGGNEQFF
>TRBD2|TRBJ2-5|NA|TRBV2
TGTGCCAGCTCAACGACACCAGCGGGAAAAGAGACCCAGTACTTC
CASSTTPAGKETQYF
>NA|TRBJ2-3|NA|TRBV6-5
TGTGCCAGCAGTTACTCGCGGGATACGCAGTATTTT
CASSYSRDTQYF
>NA|TRBJ2-3|NA|TRBV19
TGTGCCAGTAGTCATCAATGGGGGCTACAAGGTACGCAGTATTTT
CASSHQWGLQGTQYF
>NA|TRBJ2-7|few|TRBV12-2
TGTGCAAGTCGCTTTCCGTCCCGCGAGCAGTACTTC
CASRFPSREQYF
>NA|TRBJ2-2|NA|TRBV6-1
TGTGCCACCCGCGATTCTACTCACACCGGGGAGCTGTTTTTT
CATRDSTHTGELFF
>NA|TRBJ1-2|NA|TRBV28
TGTGCCAGCAGTCCGGCGACAGCGCGAACTAACTATGGCTACACCTTC
CASSPATARTNYGYTF
>TRBD2|TRBJ2-1|NA|TRBV15
TGTGCCACCAGCAAGGGACTAGCGGGAGTTCCCACCTACAATGAGCAGTTCTTC
CATSKGLAGVPTYNEQFF
>NA|TRBJ2-5|NA|TRBV5-4
TGTGCCAGCCCAGAGTCTAGTGGCCAAGAGACCCAGTACTTC
CASPESSGQETQYF
>NA|TRBJ1-1|NA|TRBV2
TGTGCCAGCGGGTACTTGAACACTGAAGCTTTCTTT
CASGYLNTEAFF
>NA|TRBJ2-4|NA|TRBV2
TGTGCCAGCAGCACGGGCCTCGGGGACGGAGCCAAAAACATTCAGTACTTC
CASSTGLGDGAKNIQYF
>NA|TRBJ2-1|NA|TRBV13
TGTGCCAGCAGCTTCCTGGGTGTGGGACCCAAGCAGTTCTTC
CASSFLGVGPKQFF
>NA|TRBJ2-5|NA|TRBV21-1
TGTGCCAGCAGCCCACCCCCGCCAGGGAGGACGGGAGAGACCCAGTACTTC
CASSPPPPGRTGETQYF
>NA|TRBJ1-5|NA|TRBV7-8
TGTGCCAGCAGCTCGACACTCGGTGGCCAGCCCCAGCATTTT
CASSSTLGGQPQHF
>NA|TRBJ1-4|NA|TRBV19
TGTGCCAGTATCGCGCAGACTAATGAAAAACTGTTTTTT
CASIAQTNEKLFF
>NA|TRBJ2-4|NA|TRBV4-1
TGCGCCAGCAGCCCGGGCAGGGGGGGAGCCAAAAACATTCAGTACTTC
CASSPGRGGAKNIQYF
>TRBD1|TRBJ1-2|NA|TRBV7-9
TGTGCCAGCAGCCAGGGACAGGAGGAAGGCTACACCTTC
CASSQGQEEGYTF
>TRBD1|TRBJ2-1|NA|TRBV11-3
TGTGCCAGCAGCCCCCAGACAGGGCGGATGTTCTTC
CASSPQTGRMFF
>NA|TRBJ1-1|NA|TRBV5-6
TGTGCCAGCACTCGCCGGGGGTTTTCGAAGGGCACTGAAGCTTTCTTT
CASTRRGFSKGTEAFF
>NA|TRBJ1-5|once|TRBV6-6
TGTGCCAGCAGTTACCCCCCCTGGCCCCAGCATTTT
CASSYPPWPQHF
>TRBD2|TRBJ2-7|NA|TRBV5-1
TGCGCCAGCAGCTTTCTCCTGGGGGGGAGGTACGAGCAGTACTTC
CASSFLLGGRYEQYF
>NA|TRBJ2-5|NA|TRBV6-1
TGTGCCAGCAGTATATCAGGGGTTGGAGAGACCCAGTACTTC
CASSISGVGETQYF
>NA|TRBJ2-5|NA|TRBV28
TGTGCCAGCTCTGCAGAAGAGACCCAGTACTTC
CASSAEETQYF
>NA|TRBJ1-2|NA|TRBV30
TGTGCCTCACCCGCTAAGGGAGGCTATGGCTACACCTTC
CASPAKGGYGYTF
>TRBD1|TRBJ2-5|few|TRBV5-5
TGTGCCAGCAGCTTGATGCAGGGGGCTTTCCAAGAGACCCAGTACTTC
CASSLMQGAFQETQYF
>TRBD1|TRBJ1-2|NA|TRBV5-1
TGCGCCAGCAGCTTGATGGGGACAGTGCTCTATGGCTACACCTTC
CASSLMGTVLYGYTF
>NA|TRBJ2-2|NA|TRBV29-1
TGCAGCGTTGAAGTGTCAGAATACACCGGGGAGCTGTTTTTT
CSVEVSEYTGELFF
>NA|TRBJ1-5|NA|TRBV9
TGTGCCAGCAGCGGACACGGAAATCAGCCCCAGCATTTT
CASSGHGNQPQHF
>TRBD2|TRBJ2-5|NA|TRBV11-1
TGTGCCAGCAGCTTCGGCGGGGGGGGAGAGACCCAGTACTTC
CASSFGGGGETQYF
>TRBD2|TRBJ2-1|once|TRBV7-3
TGTGCCAGCAGCACGCTCGGACTAGCGGGTGGTTCCAATGAGCAGTTCTTC
CASSTLGLAGGSNEQFF
>TRBD2|TRBJ2-5|once|TRBV15
TGTGCCACCAGCAGAGATTCCCCGACTAGCGCTAGGGAGACCCAGTACTTC
CATSRDSPTSARETQYF
>NA|TRBJ2-1|NA|TRBV2
TGTGCCAGCAGAGAGGGACCGCAGTTCTTC
CASREGPQFF
>NA|TRBJ2-7|NA|TRBV11-2
TGTGCCAGCACCCTAGGGGGGGGTGGACAGCCCGAGCAGTACTTC
CASTLGGGGQPEQYF